This T cell receptor (beta chain) is drawn from a study of Graves' ophthalmopathy and Graves' hyperthyroidism. The CDR3 is made up of 14 amino acids. Per the germline V gene, CDR1 is GTSNPN and CDR2 is SVGIG (reference sequence). The V end lost 0 bases, the J end lost 5 bases, and 10 bases lay between the germline ends. Study-wide findings and caveats: Ophthalmopathy progression was predicted by the model at about 69% sensitivity and roughly 72% specificity.

Amplified material comprised TCR beta CDR3 regions derived from RNA transcripts. HTBI primers primed a first-round RT-PCR, and a second-round multiplex PCR followed. TCRdb called the multiplex PCR reads again in MiXCR, with one record for every CDR3 protein. Here the sample spans 220,000 or so distinct CDR3 sequences, around a fifth being singletons. A remark on this clonotype: Its antigen is unidentified.

The TCR originated in a woman in her 50s with Graves' ophthalmopathy. The chain uses TRBV30 and TRBJ2-2, with D perhaps TRBD2 (6 bases). The sequenced sample consisted of peripheral blood. CDR3 loop: CAWSVLRETGELFF. Written as DNA, the CDR3 is TGTGCCTGGAGTGTTTTACGGGAGACCGGGGAGCTGTTTTTT.